The present entry profiles one T cell receptor (beta chain) with its context. Its antigen is unknown. This CDR3 region has 18 residues. The V end was cut by 6 bases, the J end by 1 base, with 27 bases between. In germline, CDR1 is SQVTM, CDR2 ANQGSEA. The data belong to a study of Siglec-9 on CD8 T cells in melanoma. Study-wide findings and caveats: In melanoma tumors, a Siglec-9-marked effector memory CD8+ subset reportedly appeared to accumulate.

Profiled with immunoSEQ multiplex PCR; TCRdb holds only in-frame clones, not every one. The repertoire holds tens of thousands of clones, less than 85% seen once, with under 6.5% in the top ten. The sequence derives from a human donor in good health. V and J are TRBV29-1 and TRBJ1-1; no firm D call. Sequenced: Siglec-9- CD8+ T cells sorted from blood. Written as DNA, the CDR3 is TGCAGCGTCGCGGCCCGCTCAGATGTAGGGCAGAGGAACACTGAAGCTTTCTTT. Its protein is CSVAARSDVGQRNTEAFF.